The 21 T cell receptor beta chains reported below all come from one sample, sequenced in a study of untreated major depressive disorder. The assay was immunoSEQ multiplex PCR, and TCRdb's table has in-frame clones only and misses some. The sample yields more than 20,000 clones, about 93% seen once. Sequencing was carried out using CD4+ T cells from PBMCs. The receptors were sampled from a man aged 25 to 40 in good health.

The chain links TRBV2 to TRBJ2-3, with D unclear. The length of the CDR3 is 14 residues. Germline CDR1 reads SNHLY; CDR2 reads FYNNEI. Trimming removed 4 bases from V and 2 bases from J, with 10 bases in between. This chain's CDR3 is CASSGPISTDTQYF. The DNA of the CDR3 is TGTGCCAGCAGTGGGCCGATCTCCACAGATACGCAGTATTTT.

CDR3 amino acids: CASSLGQGNTYGYTF. Written as DNA, the CDR3 is TGTGCCAGCAGCCTTGGACAGGGGAATACCTATGGCTACACCTTC. The V and J genes are TRBV9 and TRBJ1-2; 9 positions agree with TRBD1. Germline assignment: CDR1 SGDLS and CDR2 YYNGEE. CDR3 length equals 15 residues. J was trimmed by 4 bases and V by 4 bases; bases with no gene match: 8. The variable domain in full, completed from reference TRBV9 and TRBJ1-2, reads DSGVTQTPKHLITATGQRVTLRCSPRSGDLSVYWYQQSLDQGLQFLIQYYNGEERAKGNILERFSAQQFPDLHSELNLSSLELGDSALYFCASSLGQGNTYGYTFGSGTRLTVV.

A word on this clone: The junction departs from germline at one end; a sequencing error may be responsible. The chain combines TRBV30 with TRBJ1-4; D is ambiguous. CDR1 and CDR2 from the germline V gene are GTSNPN and SVGIG (reference sequence). The CDR3 runs to 12 residues. CDR3 protein: CAWSVFKSFMVF. The CDR3 coding sequence is TGTGCCTGGAGTGTTTTCAAGTCGTTCATGGTTTTT. The complete variable domain, with remaining parts taken from reference TRBV30 and TRBJ1-4, reads SQTIHQWPATLVQPVGSPLSLECTVEGTSNPNLYWYRQAAGRGLQLLFYSVGIGQISSEVPQNLSASRPQDRQFILSSKKLLLSDSGFYLCAWSVFKSFMVFGSGTQLSVL.

V usage is TRBV2 and J usage is TRBJ1-1; no firm D call. Germline V lookup: CDR1 SNHLY, CDR2 FYNNEI. With 6 bases removed from V and 0 bases from J, the gap between germline ends came to 11 bases. This CDR3 is built from 14 residues. CDR3 in DNA: TGTGCCAGCAGGGGCGGCAGCCTGAACACTGAAGCTTTCTTT. Translated, it gives CASRGGSLNTEAFF.

The genes are TRBV18 and TRBJ1-2; perhaps TRBD1 as D (6 bases). The CDR3 has 15 residues. Germline-derived CDR1 and CDR2 are KGHSH and LQKENI. The V end was cut by 5 bases, the J end by 4 bases, with 17 bases between. CDR3 protein: CASSTGQIPLYGYTF. For the CDR3, the DNA is TGTGCCAGCTCAACAGGACAGATTCCCCTCTATGGCTACACCTTC.

The rearrangement uses TRBV6-1 and TRBJ1-2, with D possibly matching TRBD1 (6 bases). Germline loops: CDR1 MNHNS, CDR2 SASEGT. The CDR3 totals 12 residues. The ends were cut back, 4 bases at V and 4 bases at J, with 7 bases in the middle. CDR3 sequence reads: CASSAQGYGYTF. DNA for the CDR3: TGTGCCAGCAGTGCACAGGGCTATGGCTACACCTTC.

This chain links TRBV29-1 with TRBJ1-2, with D possibly being TRBD1 (6 bases). Germline V gene sequence: CDR1 SQVTM, CDR2 ANQGSEA. The CDR3 is made up of 14 amino acids. V shed 6 bases and J shed 2 bases, with 16 bases lying between them. As DNA, the CDR3 is TGCAGCGTCGCTGGGGGCTTCTTGAACTATGGCTACACCTTC. It encodes CSVAGGFLNYGYTF.

CDR3 nucleotide sequence: TGCGCCAGCTCCCCCGGGAGGGAAACCTACGAGCAGTACTTC. Translated: CASSPGRETYEQYF. The chain employs TRBV5-1 and TRBJ2-7, with 8 bases aligning to TRBD2. This CDR3 comprises 14 residues. Per the germline V gene, CDR1 is SGHRS and CDR2 is YFSETQ. With V trimmed by 7 bases and J by 2 bases, 8 bases remained unmatched.

CDR3 DNA: TGCGCCAGCAGCCAAGATCGACTAGCGGGAGGGGTGAATACGCAGTATTTT. The encoded protein is CASSQDRLAGGVNTQYF. J is TRBJ2-3 and V is TRBV4-3; 14 positions match TRBD2. The CDR3 loop spans 17 amino acids. The J segment lost 7 bases and the V segment lost 0 bases, leaving 6 bases of the junction unmatched. Germline V CDR1 and CDR2: LGHNA, YSLEER.

This rearrangement joins TRBV7-3 to TRBJ1-1, with D unresolved. V dropped 1 base and J dropped 0 bases, with 6 bases sitting between them. Germline V gene lookup returns CDR1 SGHTA and CDR2 FQGTGA. The CDR3 contains 14 residues. The CDR3 coding sequence is TGTGCCAGCAGCTTAAATGCGTTGAACACTGAAGCTTTCTTT. It encodes CASSLNALNTEAFF.

The chain has TRBV2 and TRBJ2-1; 13 nucleotides line up with TRBD2. Germline CDR1 SNHLY, CDR2 FYNNEI. V gave up 4 bases and J gave up 13 bases; unmatched junction bases: 4. The CDR3 contains 13 residues. CDR3 loop: CASSVGLAGTQFF. CDR3 DNA: TGTGCCAGCAGTGTGGGACTAGCGGGGACCCAGTTCTTC.

This sequence joins TRBV4-3 and TRBJ2-5; possibly TRBD1 or TRBD2 for D (7 bases each). Germline values: CDR1 LGHNA, CDR2 YSLEER. This CDR3 is built from 15 residues. With 1 base removed from V and 2 bases from J, the gap between germline ends came to 11 bases. In nucleotides, the CDR3 is TGCGCCAGCAGCCAAGCCAGGGGGGGTCAAGAGACCCAGTACTTC. Translated: CASSQARGGQETQYF.

This chain links TRBV27 with TRBJ1-1; TRBD1 agrees at 7 bases. The V gene end was trimmed by 4 bases and the J gene end by 5 bases; junction bases not matched to a gene: 7. Germline CDR1 MNHEY, CDR2 SMNVEV (reference sequence). The CDR3 is 14 amino acids. The CDR3 sequence is CASSSRQGGTEAFF. Here the CDR3 DNA reads TGTGCCAGCAGTTCCCGACAGGGTGGAACTGAAGCTTTCTTT.

The V call is TRBV9, the J call TRBJ2-1, with D perhaps matching TRBD2 (5 bases). CDR3 length: 17 amino acids. V lost 3 bases and J 1 base, leaving 17 bases between the germline ends. The germline CDR1 and CDR2 sequences are SGDLS and YYNGEE. CDR3 loop: CASSAHHSEWSYNEQFF. Written as DNA, the CDR3 is TGTGCCAGCAGCGCCCACCATAGCGAATGGTCCTACAATGAGCAGTTCTTC.

This rearrangement joins TRBV6-5 to TRBJ2-7; tentatively, D is TRBD1 or TRBD2 (5 bases each). CDR1 is MNHEY and CDR2 is SVGAGI in the germline V gene. The CDR3 totals 15 residues. Trimming cost V 7 bases and J 3 bases, with 19 bases left between them. The CDR3 DNA sequence: TGTGCCAGCACCCCCAGCTTAGTGGGGGACTACGAGCAGTACTTC. Protein product: CASTPSLVGDYEQYF.

The chain is built from TRBV18 and TRBJ2-4; unclear D gene. Looked up from germline, CDR1 is KGHSH and CDR2 is LQKENI. There are 13 residues in the CDR3. The V gene lost 1 base and the J gene lost 3 bases, with 4 bases spanning the gap. The CDR3 spells CASSPRDKNIQYF. The CDR3 DNA reads as TGTGCCAGCTCACCACGGGACAAAAACATTCAGTACTTC.

This clone has only a few counts. The identical CDR3 is also encoded by other nucleotide sequences in the sample. This CDR3 is CASSPTGRSEKLFF. In DNA form, the CDR3 reads TGTGCCAGCAGCCCTACAGGGCGGAGCGAAAAACTGTTTTTT. The chain combines TRBV6-5 with TRBJ1-4; tentative D call: TRBD1 (6 bases). Germline V gene data show CDR1 as MNHEY and CDR2 as SVGAGI. Trimming removed 6 bases at V and 8 bases at J, with 16 bases between. The CDR3 is made up of 14 amino acids.

CDR3 nucleotide sequence: TGCGCCAGCAGCCACGCCGCTTGGAACACCGGGGAGCTGTTTTTT. Its protein is CASSHAAWNTGELFF. V usage is TRBV5-1 and J usage is TRBJ2-2; no clear D. The germline V gene encodes CDR1 SGHRS and CDR2 YFSETQ. This CDR3 spans 15 amino acids. The V end lost 4 bases, the J end lost 1 base, and 11 bases lay between the germline ends.

Here the CDR3 DNA reads TGTGCCAGCAGTCGGATCAGGGATGGGCAGCCCCAGCATTTT. Encoded protein: CASSRIRDGQPQHF. The chain uses TRBV2 and TRBJ1-5; D might be TRBD1 (5 bases). The length of the CDR3 is 14 residues. V lost 5 bases and J lost 7, with 15 bases in between. The germline V gene has CDR1 SNHLY and CDR2 FYNNEI.

The rearrangement links TRBV5-5 to TRBJ2-7; perhaps TRBD2 as D (5 bases). The CDR3 runs to 14 residues. Germline CDR1 and CDR2: SGHKS and YYEKEE (reference sequence). V dropped 2 bases and J dropped 7 bases, with 16 bases sitting between them. The CDR3 protein is CASSFRLPPGEQYF. CDR3 coding DNA: TGTGCCAGCAGCTTCAGGCTACCTCCGGGAGAGCAGTACTTC. The whole variable domain, remainder taken from reference TRBV5-5 and TRBJ2-7, is DAGVTQSPTHLIKTRGQQVTLRCSPISGHKSVSWYQQVLGQGPQFIFQYYEKEERGRGNFPDRFSARQFPNYSSELNVNALLLGDSALYLCASSFRLPPGEQYFGPGTRLTVT.

The CDR3 loop reads CASRGIYRGNQETQYF. The CDR3, as DNA: TGCGCCAGCAGAGGAATCTACAGGGGTAATCAAGAGACCCAGTACTTC. The chain uses TRBV5-1 and TRBJ2-5, with 7 bases that match TRBD1. J gave up 2 bases and V 5 bases, and 12 bases lay outside the gene matches. Germline-derived CDR1 and CDR2 are SGHRS and YFSETQ. The CDR3 is 16 residues long.